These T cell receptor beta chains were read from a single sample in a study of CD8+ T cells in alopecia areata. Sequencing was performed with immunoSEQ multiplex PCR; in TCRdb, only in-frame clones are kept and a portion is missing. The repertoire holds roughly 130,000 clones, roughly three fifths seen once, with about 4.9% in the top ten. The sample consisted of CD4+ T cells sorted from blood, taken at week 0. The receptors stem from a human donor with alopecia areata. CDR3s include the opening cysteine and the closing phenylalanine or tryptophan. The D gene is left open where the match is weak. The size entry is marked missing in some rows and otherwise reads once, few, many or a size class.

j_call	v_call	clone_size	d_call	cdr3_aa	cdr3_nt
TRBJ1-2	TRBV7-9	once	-	CASSSLSQGYGYTF	TGTGCCAGCAGCTCCCTTAGCCAGGGCTATGGCTACACCTTC
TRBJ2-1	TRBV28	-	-	CASSSQGLEQFF	TGTGCCAGCAGCTCACAGGGTTTGGAGCAGTTCTTC
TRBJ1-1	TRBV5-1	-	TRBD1	CASSLAGQGVKAFF	TGCGCCAGCAGCTTGGCCGGGCAGGGGGTAAAAGCTTTCTTT
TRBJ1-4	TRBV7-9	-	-	CASSLVPGATNEKLFF	TGTGCCAGCAGCTTAGTCCCAGGTGCAACTAATGAAAAACTGTTTTTT
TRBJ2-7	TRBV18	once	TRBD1	CASSPEMGQGASEQYF	TGTGCCAGCTCACCCGAGATGGGACAGGGGGCCAGCGAGCAGTACTTC
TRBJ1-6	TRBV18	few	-	CASSKGQSNSPLHF	TGTGCCAGCTCCAAAGGACAGTCTAATTCACCCCTCCACTTT
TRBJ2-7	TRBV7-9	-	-	CASNQAVGAGYEQYF	TGTGCCAGCAACCAAGCGGTGGGGGCGGGCTACGAGCAGTACTTC
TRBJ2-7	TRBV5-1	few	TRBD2	CASSVGTSMYEQYF	TGCGCCAGCAGCGTGGGGACTAGCATGTACGAGCAGTACTTC
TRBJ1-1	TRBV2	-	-	CASSSLGHLGITEAFF	TGTGCCAGCAGTTCGTTGGGACATCTTGGGATCACTGAAGCTTTCTTT
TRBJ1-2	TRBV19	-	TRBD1	CASGRGRASGYTF	TGTGCCAGTGGCAGGGGGCGCGCGTCGGGCTACACCTTC
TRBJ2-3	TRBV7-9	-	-	CASSLEEINTDTQYF	TGTGCCAGCAGCTTGGAGGAAATAAACACAGATACGCAGTATTTT
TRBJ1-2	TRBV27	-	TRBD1	CASRRSDRNYGYTF	TGTGCCAGCAGGCGGTCGGACAGGAACTATGGCTACACCTTC
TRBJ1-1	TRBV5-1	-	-	CASSAGAGRKSTEAFF	TGCGCCAGCAGCGCCGGGGCAGGGAGAAAGTCGACTGAAGCTTTCTTT
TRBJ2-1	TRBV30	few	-	CAWGRTGSYNEQFF	TGTGCCTGGGGGAGAACGGGTTCTTACAATGAGCAGTTCTTC
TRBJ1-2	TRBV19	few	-	CASSTAGNYGYTF	TGTGCCAGTAGTACCGCGGGGAACTATGGCTACACCTTC
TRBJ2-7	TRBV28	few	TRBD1	CASSSRDREYF	TGTGCCAGCAGTTCCCGGGACAGGGAGTACTTC
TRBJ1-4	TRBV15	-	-	CASATGLTGEKLFF	TGTGCCAGCGCGACGGGACTAACTGGTGAAAAACTGTTTTTT
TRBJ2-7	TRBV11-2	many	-	CASSPLAQEQYF	TGTGCCAGCAGCCCTCTAGCCCAAGAGCAGTACTTC
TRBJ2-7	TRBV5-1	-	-	CASSLLGSYEQYF	TGCGCCAGCAGCTTGCTCGGCTCCTACGAGCAGTACTTC
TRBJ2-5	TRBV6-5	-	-	CASRGSVETQYF	TGTGCCAGCAGGGGGAGTGTTGAGACCCAGTACTTC
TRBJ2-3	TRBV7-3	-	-	CASSLTGTDTQYF	TGTGCCAGCAGCTTAACAGGGACAGATACGCAGTATTTT
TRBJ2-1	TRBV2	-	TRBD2	CASSATGTSGNEQFF	TGTGCCAGCAGTGCTACCGGGACTAGCGGGAATGAGCAGTTCTTC
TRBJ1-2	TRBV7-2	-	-	CASSRGGQGYGYTF	TGTGCCAGCAGCCGCGGGGGGCAGGGTTATGGCTACACCTTC
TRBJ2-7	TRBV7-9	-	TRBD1	CASSPTGSEQYF	TGTGCCAGCAGCCCGACAGGGTCCGAGCAGTACTTC
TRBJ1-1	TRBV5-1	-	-	CASSLAGDSGTEAFF	TGCGCCAGCAGCTTGGCAGGGGATTCCGGCACTGAAGCTTTCTTT
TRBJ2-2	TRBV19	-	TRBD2	CASSLGGRTFGELFF	TGTGCCAGTAGTCTCGGCGGGAGGACCTTCGGGGAGCTGTTTTTT
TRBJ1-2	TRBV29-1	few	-	CSVMGADYGYTF	TGCAGCGTCATGGGGGCTGACTATGGCTACACCTTC
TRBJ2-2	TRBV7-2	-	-	CASSFQLEVGELFF	TGTGCCAGCAGCTTCCAACTAGAGGTCGGGGAGCTGTTTTTT
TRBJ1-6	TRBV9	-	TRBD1	CASSGLGTDGSPLHF	TGTGCCAGCAGCGGCCTCGGGACAGATGGTTCACCCCTCCACTTT